This T cell receptor (beta chain) was sequenced during a study of identifying expanded T cells in peripheral blood. Study outcomes and limitations: About 1.2 clones differed between technical replicates, versus approximately 17 and 20 over time.

As regards this clone: Its target is not known.

CDR1 SGHRS and CDR2 YFSETQ come from the germline V gene. Trimming removed 1 base from V and 5 bases from J, with 24 bases in between. The CDR3 covers 18 residues. Profiled with immunoSEQ multiplex PCR; TCRdb holds only in-frame clones, not every one. Of approximately 120,000 clones in the sample, 88% were seen once. During the collection period, no donor immune events like infections were recorded. Input material: blood. The rearrangement uses TRBV5-1 and TRBJ1-2; possibly TRBD1 for D (5 bases). The sequence derives from a person aged 18 to 69 in good health. CDR3 DNA sequence: TGCGCCAGCAGCTTGTTCCCCCTAAATCCTAATAGACAGTATGGCTACACCTTC. Amino acid sequence: CASSLFPLNPNRQYGYTF.